A single sample is the source of the 6 T cell receptor beta chains below, sequenced in a study of beta chain features in type 1 diabetes. Expressed TCRB transcripts were sequenced after all isolated RNA was converted to cDNA. The repertoire was sequenced with immunoSEQ multiplex PCR; TCRdb's copy has only in-frame clones and lacks some. This table has under 400,000 clones, around 19% appearing once. The sequenced material came from naive CD4+ T cells from blood. The receptors derive from a woman younger than 30 in good health.

V is TRBV5-1 and J is TRBJ2-1; tentatively, D is TRBD2 (5 bases). The CDR3 contains 12 residues. From germline, CDR1 is SGHRS and CDR2 YFSETQ. Trimming removed 3 bases at V and 6 bases at J, with 7 bases between. Here the CDR3 DNA reads TGCGCCAGCAGCTACGGACTCAATGAGCAGTTCTTC. It yields the protein CASSYGLNEQFF.

Only a few counts were recorded for this clone. J is TRBJ2-7 and V is TRBV14; weak D call: TRBD1 (6 bases). This CDR3 region has 16 residues. CDR1 and CDR2 (germline): SGHDN, FVKESK. The V end was cut by 0 bases, the J end by 0 bases, with 12 bases between. CDR3 in amino acids: CASSQDGRGPSYEQYF. DNA of the CDR3: TGTGCCAGCAGCCAAGACGGCAGGGGCCCCTCCTACGAGCAGTACTTC.

In its sample, this clone was seen a few times. This chain uses TRBV10-3 with TRBJ1-2; 7 bases are a match to TRBD1. The CDR3 extends over 14 amino acids. Germline V gives CDR1 ENHRY, CDR2 SYGVKD. The ends lost 2 bases at V and 8 bases at J; junction bases unmatched: 8. For the CDR3, the DNA is TGTGCCATCAGTGAGAGACAGGGAGAGGCCGGCTACACCTTC. It is translated as CAISERQGEAGYTF.

The chain couples TRBV7-2 to TRBJ1-2; TRBD1 matches at 7 bases. The CDR3 loop spans 15 amino acids. J was trimmed by 2 bases and V by 5 bases; bases with no gene match: 8. Germline CDR1 is SGHTA and CDR2 is FQGNSA. The DNA of the CDR3 is TGTGCCAGCAGCGACTTACAGGGGAGAAACTATGGCTACACCTTC. Residues: CASSDLQGRNYGYTF. The entire variable domain, with the rest obtained from reference TRBV7-2 and TRBJ1-2, is as follows: GAGVSQSPSNKVTEKGKDVELRCDPISGHTALYWYRQSLGQGLEFLIYFQGNSAPDKSGLPSDRFSAERTGGSVSTLTIQRTQQEDSAVYLCASSDLQGRNYGYTFGSGTRLTVV.

For the CDR3, the DNA is TGTGCCAGCAGCTTGACCCAGGGAGGGGAGACCCAGTACTTC. It translates to CASSLTQGGETQYF. The V gene is TRBV5-6, the J gene TRBJ2-5; 7 bases match TRBD2. The trim removed 1 base at V and 5 bases at J, leaving 5 bases unmatched. This CDR3 has 14 amino acids. Looked up from germline, CDR1 is SGHDT and CDR2 is YYEEEE.

This clone was recorded a few times. Within the sample, other DNA sequences also encode this same CDR3. The chain links TRBV5-1 to TRBJ2-1, with 7 bases aligning to TRBD2. Germline V gene data show CDR1 as SGHRS and CDR2 as YFSETQ. Germline trimming cut 0 bases from V and 0 bases from J; bases unmatched to any gene: 0. This CDR3 is built from 15 residues. CDR3 bases: TGCGCCAGCAGCTTGGCTAGCGGCTCCTACAATGAGCAGTTCTTC. Translation gives CASSLASGSYNEQFF. The full variable domain, rest sourced from reference TRBV5-1 and TRBJ2-1, is KAGVTQTPRYLIKTRGQQVTLSCSPISGHRSVSWYQQTPGQGLQFLFEYFSETQRNKGNFPGRFSGRQFSNSRSEMNVSTLELGDSALYLCASSLASGSYNEQFFGPGTRLTVL.